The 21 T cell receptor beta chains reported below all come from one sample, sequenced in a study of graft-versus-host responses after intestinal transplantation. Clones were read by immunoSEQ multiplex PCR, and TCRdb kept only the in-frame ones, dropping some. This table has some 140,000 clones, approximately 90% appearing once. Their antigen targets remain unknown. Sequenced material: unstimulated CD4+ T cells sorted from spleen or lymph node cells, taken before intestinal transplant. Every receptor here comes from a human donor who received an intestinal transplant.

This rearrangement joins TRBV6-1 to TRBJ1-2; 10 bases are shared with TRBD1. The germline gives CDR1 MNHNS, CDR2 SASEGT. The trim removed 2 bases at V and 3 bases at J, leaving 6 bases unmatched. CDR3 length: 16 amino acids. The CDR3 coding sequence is TGTGCCAGCAGTGAACGGGGCGGGACAGGGGACTATGGCTACACCTTC. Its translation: CASSERGGTGDYGYTF.

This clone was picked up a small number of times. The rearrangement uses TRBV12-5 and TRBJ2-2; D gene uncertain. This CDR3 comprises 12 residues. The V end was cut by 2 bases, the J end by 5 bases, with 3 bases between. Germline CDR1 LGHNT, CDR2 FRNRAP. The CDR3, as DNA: TGTGCTAGTGGTTTGTGGACCGGGGAGCTGTTTTTT. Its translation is CASGLWTGELFF. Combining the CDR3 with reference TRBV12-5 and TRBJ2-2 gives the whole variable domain DARVTQTPRHKVTEMGQEVTMRCQPILGHNTVFWYRQTMMQGLELLAYFRNRAPLDDSGMPKDRFSAEMPDATLATLKIQPSEPRDSAVYFCASGLWTGELFFGEGSRLTVL.

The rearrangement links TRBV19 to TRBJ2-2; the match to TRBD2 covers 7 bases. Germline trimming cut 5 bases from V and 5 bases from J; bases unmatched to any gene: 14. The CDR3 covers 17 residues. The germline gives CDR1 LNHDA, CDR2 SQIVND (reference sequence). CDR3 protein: CASSEIGLAASTGELFF. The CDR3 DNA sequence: TGTGCCAGTAGTGAGATCGGGCTAGCGGCGTCAACCGGGGAGCTGTTTTTT.

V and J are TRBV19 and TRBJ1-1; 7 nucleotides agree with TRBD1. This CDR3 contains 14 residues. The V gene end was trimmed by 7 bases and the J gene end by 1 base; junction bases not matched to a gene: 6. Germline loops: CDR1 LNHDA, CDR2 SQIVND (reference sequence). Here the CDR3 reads CASIADRANTEAFF. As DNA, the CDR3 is TGTGCCAGTATAGCCGACAGGGCGAACACTGAAGCTTTCTTT.

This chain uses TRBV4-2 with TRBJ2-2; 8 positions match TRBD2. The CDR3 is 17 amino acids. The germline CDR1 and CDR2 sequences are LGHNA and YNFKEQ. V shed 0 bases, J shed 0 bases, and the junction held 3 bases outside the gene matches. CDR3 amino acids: CASSQEGGGTNTGELFF. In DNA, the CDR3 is TGTGCCAGCAGCCAAGAGGGCGGGGGGACGAACACCGGGGAGCTGTTTTTT.

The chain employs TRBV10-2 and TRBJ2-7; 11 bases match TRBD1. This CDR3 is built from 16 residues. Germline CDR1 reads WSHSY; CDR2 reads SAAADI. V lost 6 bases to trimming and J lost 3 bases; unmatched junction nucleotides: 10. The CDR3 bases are TGCGCCAGCAGCAACCGGGACAGGGGGTTACTCTACGAGCAGTACTTC. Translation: CASSNRDRGLLYEQYF.

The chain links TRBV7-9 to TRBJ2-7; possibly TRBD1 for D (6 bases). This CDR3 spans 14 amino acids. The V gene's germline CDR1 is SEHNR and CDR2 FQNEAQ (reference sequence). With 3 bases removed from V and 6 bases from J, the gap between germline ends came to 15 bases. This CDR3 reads CASSLTRTDGEQYF. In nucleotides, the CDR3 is TGTGCCAGCAGCTTGACAAGGACAGACGGCGAGCAGTACTTC.

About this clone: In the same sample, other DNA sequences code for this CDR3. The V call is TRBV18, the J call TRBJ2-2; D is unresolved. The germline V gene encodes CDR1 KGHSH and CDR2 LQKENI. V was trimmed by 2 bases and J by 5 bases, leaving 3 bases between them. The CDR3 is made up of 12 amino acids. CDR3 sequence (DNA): TGTGCCAGCTCACCAGATACCGGGGAGCTGTTTTTT. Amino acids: CASSPDTGELFF.

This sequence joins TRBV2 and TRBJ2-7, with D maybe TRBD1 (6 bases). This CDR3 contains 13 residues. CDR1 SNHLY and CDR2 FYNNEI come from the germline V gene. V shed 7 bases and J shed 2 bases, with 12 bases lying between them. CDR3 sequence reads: CASKGDQTYEQYF. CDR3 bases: TGTGCCAGCAAGGGGGATCAGACCTACGAGCAGTACTTC.

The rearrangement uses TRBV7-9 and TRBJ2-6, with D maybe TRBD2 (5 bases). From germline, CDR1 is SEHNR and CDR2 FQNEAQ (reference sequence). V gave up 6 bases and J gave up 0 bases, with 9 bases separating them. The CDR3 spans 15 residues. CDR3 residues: CASRHRGSGANVLTF. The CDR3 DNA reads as TGTGCCAGCAGACATCGGGGCTCTGGGGCCAACGTCCTGACTTTC.

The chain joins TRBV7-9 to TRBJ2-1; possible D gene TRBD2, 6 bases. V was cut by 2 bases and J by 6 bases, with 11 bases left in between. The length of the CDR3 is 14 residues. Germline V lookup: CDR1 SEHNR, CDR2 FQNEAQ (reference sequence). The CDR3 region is CASSLIQGGNEQFF. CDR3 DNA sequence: TGTGCCAGCAGCTTAATTCAGGGAGGCAATGAGCAGTTCTTC.

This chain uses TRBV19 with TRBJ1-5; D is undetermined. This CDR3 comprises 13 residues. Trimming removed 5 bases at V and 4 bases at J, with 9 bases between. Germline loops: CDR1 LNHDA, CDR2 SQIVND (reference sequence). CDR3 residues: CASSHRENQPQHF. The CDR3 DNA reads TGTGCCAGTAGTCATCGGGAAAATCAGCCCCAGCATTTT.

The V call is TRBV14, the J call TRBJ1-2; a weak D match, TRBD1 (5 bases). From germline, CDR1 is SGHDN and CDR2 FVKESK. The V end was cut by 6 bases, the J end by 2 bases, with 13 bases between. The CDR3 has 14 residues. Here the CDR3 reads CASSLARGNYGYTF. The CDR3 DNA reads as TGTGCCAGCAGTTTAGCCCGGGGGAACTATGGCTACACCTTC.

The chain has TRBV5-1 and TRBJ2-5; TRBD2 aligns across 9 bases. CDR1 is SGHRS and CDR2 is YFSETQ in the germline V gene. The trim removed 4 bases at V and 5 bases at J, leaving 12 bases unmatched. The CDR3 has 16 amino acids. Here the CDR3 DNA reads TGCGCCAGCAGCGGTCGTGCTAGCGGGGACGGGGAGACCCAGTACTTC. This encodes CASSGRASGDGETQYF.

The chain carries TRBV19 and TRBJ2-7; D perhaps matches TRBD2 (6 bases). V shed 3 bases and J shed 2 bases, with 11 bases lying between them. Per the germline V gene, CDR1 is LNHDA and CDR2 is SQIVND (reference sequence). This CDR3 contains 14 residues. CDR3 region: CASSMGSGPYEQYF. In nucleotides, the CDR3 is TGTGCCAGTAGTATGGGTAGCGGTCCCTACGAGCAGTACTTC. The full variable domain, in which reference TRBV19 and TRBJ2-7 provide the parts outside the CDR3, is DGGITQSPKYLFRKEGQNVTLSCEQNLNHDAMYWYRQDPGQGLRLIYYSQIVNDFQKGDIAEGYSVSREKKESFPLTVTSAQKNPTAFYLCASSMGSGPYEQYFGPGTRLTVT.

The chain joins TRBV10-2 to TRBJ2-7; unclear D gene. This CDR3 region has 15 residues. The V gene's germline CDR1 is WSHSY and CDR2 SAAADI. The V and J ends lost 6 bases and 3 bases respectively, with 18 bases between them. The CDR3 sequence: CASSEPIKTFYEQYF. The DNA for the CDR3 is TGCGCCAGCAGCGAACCCATCAAGACCTTCTACGAGCAGTACTTC.

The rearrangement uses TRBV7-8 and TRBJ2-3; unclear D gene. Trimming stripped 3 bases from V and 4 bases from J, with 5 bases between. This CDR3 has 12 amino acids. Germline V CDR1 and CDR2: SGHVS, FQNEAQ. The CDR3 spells CASSFSPDTQYF. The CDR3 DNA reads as TGTGCCAGCAGCTTTTCGCCAGATACGCAGTATTTT.

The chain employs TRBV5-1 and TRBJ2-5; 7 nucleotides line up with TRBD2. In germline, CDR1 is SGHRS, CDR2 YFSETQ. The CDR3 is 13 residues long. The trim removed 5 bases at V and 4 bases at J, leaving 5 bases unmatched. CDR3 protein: CASRIGGRETQYF. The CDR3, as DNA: TGCGCCAGCAGAATCGGGGGGAGAGAGACCCAGTACTTC.

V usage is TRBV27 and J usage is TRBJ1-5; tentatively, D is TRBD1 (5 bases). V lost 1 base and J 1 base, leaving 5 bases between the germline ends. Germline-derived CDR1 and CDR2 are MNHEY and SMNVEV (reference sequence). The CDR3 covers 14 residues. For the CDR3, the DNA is TGTGCCAGCAGTTTATGGGGGAGCAATCAGCCCCAGCATTTT. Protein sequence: CASSLWGSNQPQHF.

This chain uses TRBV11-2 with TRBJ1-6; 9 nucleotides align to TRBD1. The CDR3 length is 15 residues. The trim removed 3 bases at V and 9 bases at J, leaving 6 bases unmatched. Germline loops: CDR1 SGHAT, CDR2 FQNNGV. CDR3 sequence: CASSFKGQGSSPLHF. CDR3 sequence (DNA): TGTGCCAGCAGCTTTAAGGGACAGGGTTCTTCACCCCTCCACTTT.

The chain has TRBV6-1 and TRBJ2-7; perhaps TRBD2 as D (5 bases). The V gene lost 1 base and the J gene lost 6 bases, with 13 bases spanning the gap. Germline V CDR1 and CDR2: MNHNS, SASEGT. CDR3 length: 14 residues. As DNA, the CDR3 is TGTGCCAGCAGTGAAGTGTGGAGGCGGAGCGAGCAGTACTTC. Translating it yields CASSEVWRRSEQYF.